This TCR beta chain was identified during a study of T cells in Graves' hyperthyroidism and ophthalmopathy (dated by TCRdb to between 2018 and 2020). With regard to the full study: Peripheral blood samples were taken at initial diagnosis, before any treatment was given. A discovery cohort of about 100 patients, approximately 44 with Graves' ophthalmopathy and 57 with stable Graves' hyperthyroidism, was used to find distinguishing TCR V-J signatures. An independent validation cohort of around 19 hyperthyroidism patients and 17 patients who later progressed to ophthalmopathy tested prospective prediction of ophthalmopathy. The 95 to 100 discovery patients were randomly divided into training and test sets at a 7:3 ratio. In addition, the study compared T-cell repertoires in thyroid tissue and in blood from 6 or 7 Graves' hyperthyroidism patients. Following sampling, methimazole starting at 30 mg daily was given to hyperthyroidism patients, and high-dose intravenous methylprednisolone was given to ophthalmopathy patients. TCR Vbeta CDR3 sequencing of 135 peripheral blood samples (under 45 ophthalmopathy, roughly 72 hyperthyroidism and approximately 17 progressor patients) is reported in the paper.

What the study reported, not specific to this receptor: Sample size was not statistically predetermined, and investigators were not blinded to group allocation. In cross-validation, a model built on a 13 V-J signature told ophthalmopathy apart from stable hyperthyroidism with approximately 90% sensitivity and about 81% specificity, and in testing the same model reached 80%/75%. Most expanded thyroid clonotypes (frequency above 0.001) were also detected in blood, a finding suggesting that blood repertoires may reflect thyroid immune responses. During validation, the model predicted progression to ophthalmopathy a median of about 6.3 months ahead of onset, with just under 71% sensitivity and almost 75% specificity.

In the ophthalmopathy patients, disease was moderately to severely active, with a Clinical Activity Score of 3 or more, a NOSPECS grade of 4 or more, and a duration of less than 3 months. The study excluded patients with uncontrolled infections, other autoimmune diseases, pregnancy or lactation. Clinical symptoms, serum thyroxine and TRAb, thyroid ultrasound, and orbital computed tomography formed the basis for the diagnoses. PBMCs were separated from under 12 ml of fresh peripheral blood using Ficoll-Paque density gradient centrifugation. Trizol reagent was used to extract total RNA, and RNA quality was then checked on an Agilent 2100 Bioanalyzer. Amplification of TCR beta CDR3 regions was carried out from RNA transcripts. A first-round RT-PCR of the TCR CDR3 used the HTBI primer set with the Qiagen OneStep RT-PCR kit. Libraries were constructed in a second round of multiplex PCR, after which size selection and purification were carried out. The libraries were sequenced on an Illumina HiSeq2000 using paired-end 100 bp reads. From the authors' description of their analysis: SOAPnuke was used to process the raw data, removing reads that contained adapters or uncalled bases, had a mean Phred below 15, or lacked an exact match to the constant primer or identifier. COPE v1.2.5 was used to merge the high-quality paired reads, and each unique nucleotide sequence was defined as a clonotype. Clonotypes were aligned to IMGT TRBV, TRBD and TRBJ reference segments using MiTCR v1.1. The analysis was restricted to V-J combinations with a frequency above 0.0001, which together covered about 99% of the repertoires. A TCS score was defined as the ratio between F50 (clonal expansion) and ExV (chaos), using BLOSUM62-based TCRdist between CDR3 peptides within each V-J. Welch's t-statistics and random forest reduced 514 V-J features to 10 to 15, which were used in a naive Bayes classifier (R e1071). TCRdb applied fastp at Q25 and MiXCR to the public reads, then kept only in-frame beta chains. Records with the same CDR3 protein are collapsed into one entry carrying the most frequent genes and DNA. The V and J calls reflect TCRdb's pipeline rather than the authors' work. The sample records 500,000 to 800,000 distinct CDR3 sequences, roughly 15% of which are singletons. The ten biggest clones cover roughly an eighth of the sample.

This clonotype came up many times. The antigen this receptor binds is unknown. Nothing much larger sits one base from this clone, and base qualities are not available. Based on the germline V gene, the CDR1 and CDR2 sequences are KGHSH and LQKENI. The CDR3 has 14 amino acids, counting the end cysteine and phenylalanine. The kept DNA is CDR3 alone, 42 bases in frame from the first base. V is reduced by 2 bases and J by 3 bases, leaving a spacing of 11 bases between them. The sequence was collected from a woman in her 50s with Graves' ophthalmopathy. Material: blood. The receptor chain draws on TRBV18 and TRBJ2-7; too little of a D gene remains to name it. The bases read TGTGCCAGCTCACCATCCAGAAGCTACTACGAGCAGTACTTC. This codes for CASSPSRSYYEQYF.